The present TCR beta chain was sequenced within a study of CD8+CD57+ T cells in acquired aplastic anemia. In the case of this clonotype: Antigen unknown.

V was trimmed by 1 base and J by 1 base, leaving 12 bases between them. Germline CDR1 reads DFQATT; CDR2 reads SNEGSKA (reference sequence). The CDR3 loop spans 15 amino acids. Those patients picked for sequencing had displayed CD8+CD57+ cell expansion on flow cytometry. All participating patients were living with severe acquired aplastic anemia. Using genomic DNA as the template, TCR beta VDJ and CDR3 profiling was carried out. TCRdb itself ran the reads through MiXCR, one entry per CDR3 protein. The data contain 100,000 to 150,000 distinct CDR3 sequences, under 65% of them seen just once; the ten biggest clones take up roughly 32%. Overall study findings and caveats: Between patients and controls, about 30 CD8+ CDR3 sequences were found in common.

The sample comprised sorted CD4+, CD8+, or CD8+CD57+ T cells (not recorded which) from PBMCs. The chain employs TRBV20-1 and TRBJ2-3, with D uncertain. The origin of this receptor is a human donor with aplastic anemia. CDR3: CSARVRRKGTDTQYF. DNA of the CDR3: TGCAGTGCTAGAGTTCGTCGTAAGGGCACAGATACGCAGTATTTT.